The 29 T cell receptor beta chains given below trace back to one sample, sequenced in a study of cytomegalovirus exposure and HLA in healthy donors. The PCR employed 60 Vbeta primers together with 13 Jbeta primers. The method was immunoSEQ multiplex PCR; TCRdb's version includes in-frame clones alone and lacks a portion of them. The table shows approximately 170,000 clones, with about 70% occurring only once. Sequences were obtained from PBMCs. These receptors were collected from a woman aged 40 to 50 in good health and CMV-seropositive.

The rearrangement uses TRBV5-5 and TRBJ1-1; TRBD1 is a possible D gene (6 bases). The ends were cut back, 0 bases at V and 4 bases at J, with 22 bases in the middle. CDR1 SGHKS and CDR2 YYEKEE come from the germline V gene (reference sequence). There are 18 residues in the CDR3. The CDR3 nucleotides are TGTGCCAGCAGCTTGGCCGGAAAGGGGTGGGACATTACCACTGAAGCTTTCTTT. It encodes CASSLAGKGWDITTEAFF.

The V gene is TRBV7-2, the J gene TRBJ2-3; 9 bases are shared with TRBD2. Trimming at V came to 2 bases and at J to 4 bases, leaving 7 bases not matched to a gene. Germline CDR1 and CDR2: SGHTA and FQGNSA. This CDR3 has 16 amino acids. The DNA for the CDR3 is TGTGCCAGCAGCTTAATGGAGACTAGCGGTGCAGATACGCAGTATTTT. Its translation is CASSLMETSGADTQYF.

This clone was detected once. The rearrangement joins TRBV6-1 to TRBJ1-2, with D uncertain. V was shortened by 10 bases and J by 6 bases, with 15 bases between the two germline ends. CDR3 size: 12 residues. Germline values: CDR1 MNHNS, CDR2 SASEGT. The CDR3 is CAIPSDSHGYTF. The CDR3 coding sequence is TGTGCCATCCCCTCGGACTCACATGGCTACACCTTC.

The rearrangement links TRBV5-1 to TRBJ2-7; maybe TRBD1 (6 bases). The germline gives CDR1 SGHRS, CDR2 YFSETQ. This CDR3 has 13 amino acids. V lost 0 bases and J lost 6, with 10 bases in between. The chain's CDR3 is CASSLGKQGEQYF. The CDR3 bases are TGCGCCAGCAGCTTGGGAAAACAGGGCGAGCAGTACTTC.

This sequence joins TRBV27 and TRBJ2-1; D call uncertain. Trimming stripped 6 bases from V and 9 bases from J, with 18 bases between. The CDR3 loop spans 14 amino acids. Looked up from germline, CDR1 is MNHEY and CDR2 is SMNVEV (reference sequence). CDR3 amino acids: CASRGANGRTEQFF. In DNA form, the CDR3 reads TGTGCCAGCAGGGGCGCCAACGGCCGTACTGAGCAGTTCTTC.

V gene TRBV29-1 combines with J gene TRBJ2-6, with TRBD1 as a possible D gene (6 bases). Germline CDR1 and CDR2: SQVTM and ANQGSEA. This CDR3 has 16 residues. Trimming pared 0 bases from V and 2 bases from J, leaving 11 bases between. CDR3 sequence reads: CSVEDRGKAGANVLTF. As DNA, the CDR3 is TGCAGCGTTGAAGACAGGGGAAAGGCTGGGGCCAACGTCCTGACTTTC.

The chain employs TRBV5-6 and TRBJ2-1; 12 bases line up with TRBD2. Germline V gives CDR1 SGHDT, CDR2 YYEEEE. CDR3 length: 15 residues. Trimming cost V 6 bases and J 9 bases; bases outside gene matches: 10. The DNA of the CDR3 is TGTGCCAGCACCCTGCCGACTAGCGGGAGTTTTGAGCAGTTCTTC. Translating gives CASTLPTSGSFEQFF.

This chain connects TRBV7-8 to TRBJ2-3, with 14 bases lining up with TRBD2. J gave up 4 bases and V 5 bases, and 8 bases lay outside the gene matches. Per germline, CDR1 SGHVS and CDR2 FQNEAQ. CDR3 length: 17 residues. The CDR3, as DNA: TGTGCCAGCAGCCCCGGGACTAGCGGGAGTAGGGCAGATACGCAGTATTTT. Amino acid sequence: CASSPGTSGSRADTQYF.

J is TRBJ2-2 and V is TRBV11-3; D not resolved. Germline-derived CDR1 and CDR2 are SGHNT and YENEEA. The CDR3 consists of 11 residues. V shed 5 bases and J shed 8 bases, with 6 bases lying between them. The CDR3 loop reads CASSQEGELFF. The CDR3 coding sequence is TGTGCCAGCAGCCAAGAGGGGGAGCTGTTTTTT.

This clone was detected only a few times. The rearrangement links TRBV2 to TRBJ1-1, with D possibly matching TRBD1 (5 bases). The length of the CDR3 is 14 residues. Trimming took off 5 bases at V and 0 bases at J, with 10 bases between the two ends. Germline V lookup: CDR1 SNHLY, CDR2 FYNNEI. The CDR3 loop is CASSPQTVNTEAFF. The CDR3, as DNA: TGTGCCAGCAGTCCCCAGACAGTGAACACTGAAGCTTTCTTT. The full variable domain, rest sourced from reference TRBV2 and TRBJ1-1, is EPEVTQTPSHQVTQMGQEVILRCVPISNHLYFYWYRQILGQKVEFLVSFYNNEISEKSEIFDDQFSVERPDGSNFTLKIRSTKLEDSAMYFCASSPQTVNTEAFFGQGTRLTVV.

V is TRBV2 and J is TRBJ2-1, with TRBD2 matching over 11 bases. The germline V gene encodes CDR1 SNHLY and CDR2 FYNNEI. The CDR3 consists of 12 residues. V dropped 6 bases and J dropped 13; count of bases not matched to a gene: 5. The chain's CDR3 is CASSETSGAQFF. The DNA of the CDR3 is TGTGCCAGCAGCGAGACTAGCGGGGCCCAGTTCTTC.

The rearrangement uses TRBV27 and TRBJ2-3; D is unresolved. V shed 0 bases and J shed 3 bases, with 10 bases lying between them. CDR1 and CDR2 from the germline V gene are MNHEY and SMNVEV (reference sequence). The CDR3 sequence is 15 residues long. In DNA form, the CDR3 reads TGTGCCAGCAGTTTATCGAGAGAAATGACAGATACGCAGTATTTT. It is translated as CASSLSREMTDTQYF.

The CDR3 DNA is TGCGCCAGCAGCCAACCTCAGGGTGGTTTCAACAATGAGCAGTTCTTC. Residues: CASSQPQGGFNNEQFF. The gene calls are TRBV4-1 and TRBJ2-1; a possible D gene is TRBD1 (5 bases). The CDR3 covers 16 residues. The germline gives CDR1 MGHRA, CDR2 YSYEKL. V was trimmed by 2 bases and J by 5 bases, leaving 16 bases between them.

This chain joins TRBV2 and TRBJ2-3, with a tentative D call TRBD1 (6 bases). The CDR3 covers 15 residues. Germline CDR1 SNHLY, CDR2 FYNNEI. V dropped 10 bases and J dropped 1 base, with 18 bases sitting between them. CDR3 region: CATGGGGSRTDTQYF. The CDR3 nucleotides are TGTGCCACCGGCGGTGGGGGCAGTCGCACAGATACGCAGTATTTT.

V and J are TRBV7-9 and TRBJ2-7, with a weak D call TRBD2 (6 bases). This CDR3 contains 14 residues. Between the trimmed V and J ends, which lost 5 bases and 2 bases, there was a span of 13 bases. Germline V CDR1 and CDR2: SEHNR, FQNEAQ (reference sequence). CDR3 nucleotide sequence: TGTGCCAGCAGCCCGGTAGCGGTACCCTACGAGCAGTACTTC. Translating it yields CASSPVAVPYEQYF. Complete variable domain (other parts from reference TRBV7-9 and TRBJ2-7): DTGVSQNPRHKITKRGQNVTFRCDPISEHNRLYWYRQTLGQGPEFLTYFQNEAQLEKSRLLSDRFSAERPKGSFSTLEIQRTEQGDSAMYLCASSPVAVPYEQYFGPGTRLTVT.

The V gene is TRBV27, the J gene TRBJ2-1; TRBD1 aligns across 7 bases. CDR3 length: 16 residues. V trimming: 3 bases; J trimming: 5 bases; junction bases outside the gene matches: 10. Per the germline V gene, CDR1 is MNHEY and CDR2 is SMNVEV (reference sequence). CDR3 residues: CASSFLYRGQNNEQFF. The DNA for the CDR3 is TGTGCCAGCAGTTTCCTCTACAGGGGTCAGAACAATGAGCAGTTCTTC.

In DNA form, the CDR3 reads TGTGCCAGCAGCCCGGAGGGGACAGCCTGGGGCTACACCTTC. Translation gives CASSPEGTAWGYTF. The rearrangement links TRBV9 to TRBJ1-2; 7 positions match TRBD1. Germline CDR1 and CDR2: SGDLS and YYNGEE. With V trimmed by 4 bases and J by 8 bases, 11 bases remained unmatched. CDR3 length: 14 residues. The full variable domain, with the rest looked up from reference TRBV9 and TRBJ1-2, is DSGVTQTPKHLITATGQRVTLRCSPRSGDLSVYWYQQSLDQGLQFLIQYYNGEERAKGNILERFSAQQFPDLHSELNLSSLELGDSALYFCASSPEGTAWGYTFGSGTRLTVV.

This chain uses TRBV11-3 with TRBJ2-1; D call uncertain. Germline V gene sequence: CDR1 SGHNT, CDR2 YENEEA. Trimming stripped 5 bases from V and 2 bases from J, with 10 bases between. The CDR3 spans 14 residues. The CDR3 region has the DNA TGTGCCAGCAGCCTCTACCACGCCTACAATGAGCAGTTCTTC. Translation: CASSLYHAYNEQFF.

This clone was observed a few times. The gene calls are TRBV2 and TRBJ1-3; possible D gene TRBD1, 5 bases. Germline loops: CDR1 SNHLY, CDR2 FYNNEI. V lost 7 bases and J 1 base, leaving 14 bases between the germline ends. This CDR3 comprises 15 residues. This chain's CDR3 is CASIPDGGSGNTIYF. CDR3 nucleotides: TGTGCCAGCATCCCCGACGGGGGGTCTGGAAACACCATATATTTT. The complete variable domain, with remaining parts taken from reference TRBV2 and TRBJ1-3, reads EPEVTQTPSHQVTQMGQEVILRCVPISNHLYFYWYRQILGQKVEFLVSFYNNEISEKSEIFDDQFSVERPDGSNFTLKIRSTKLEDSAMYFCASIPDGGSGNTIYFGEGSWLTVV.

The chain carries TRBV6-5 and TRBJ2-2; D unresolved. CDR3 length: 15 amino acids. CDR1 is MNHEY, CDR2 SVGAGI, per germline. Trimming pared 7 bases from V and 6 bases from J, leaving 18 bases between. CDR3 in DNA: TGTGCCAGCAACAAAACCCCCTCTCGTCCCGGGGAGCTGTTTTTT. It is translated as CASNKTPSRPGELFF.

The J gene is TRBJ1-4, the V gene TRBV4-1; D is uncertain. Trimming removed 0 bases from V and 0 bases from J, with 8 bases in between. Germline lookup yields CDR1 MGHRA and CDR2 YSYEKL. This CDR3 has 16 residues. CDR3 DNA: TGCGCCAGCAGCCAAGATGGGCAGGCAACTAATGAAAAACTGTTTTTT. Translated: CASSQDGQATNEKLFF.

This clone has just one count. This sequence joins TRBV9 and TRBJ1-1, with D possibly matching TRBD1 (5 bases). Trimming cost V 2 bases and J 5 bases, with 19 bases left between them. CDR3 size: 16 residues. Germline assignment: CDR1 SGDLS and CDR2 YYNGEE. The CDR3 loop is CASSVGLTGEGTEAFF. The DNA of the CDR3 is TGTGCCAGCAGCGTGGGTCTAACGGGGGAGGGTACTGAAGCTTTCTTT. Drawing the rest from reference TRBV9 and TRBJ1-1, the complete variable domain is DSGVTQTPKHLITATGQRVTLRCSPRSGDLSVYWYQQSLDQGLQFLIQYYNGEERAKGNILERFSAQQFPDLHSELNLSSLELGDSALYFCASSVGLTGEGTEAFFGQGTRLTVV.

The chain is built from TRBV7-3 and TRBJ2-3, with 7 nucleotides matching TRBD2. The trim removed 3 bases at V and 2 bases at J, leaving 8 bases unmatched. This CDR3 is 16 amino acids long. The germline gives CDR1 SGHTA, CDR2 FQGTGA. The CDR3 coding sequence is TGTGCCAGCAGCTTTCGGACTAGTTTATACACAGATACGCAGTATTTT. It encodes CASSFRTSLYTDTQYF. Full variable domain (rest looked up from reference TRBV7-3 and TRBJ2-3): GAGVSQTPSNKVTEKGKYVELRCDPISGHTALYWYRQSLGQGPEFLIYFQGTGAADDSGLPNDRFFAVRPEGSVSTLKIQRTERGDSAVYLCASSFRTSLYTDTQYFGPGTRLTVL.

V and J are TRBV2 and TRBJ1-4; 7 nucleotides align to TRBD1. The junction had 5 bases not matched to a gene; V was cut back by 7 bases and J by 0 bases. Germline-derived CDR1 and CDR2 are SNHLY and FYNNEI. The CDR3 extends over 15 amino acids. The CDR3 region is CASKGQFATNEKLFF. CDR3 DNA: TGTGCCAGCAAGGGACAGTTCGCAACTAATGAAAAACTGTTTTTT.

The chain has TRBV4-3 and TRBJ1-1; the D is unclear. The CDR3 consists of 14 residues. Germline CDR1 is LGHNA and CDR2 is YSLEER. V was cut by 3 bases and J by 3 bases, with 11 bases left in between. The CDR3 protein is CASSQGAGDTEAFF. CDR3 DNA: TGCGCCAGCAGCCAGGGAGCGGGAGACACTGAAGCTTTCTTT.

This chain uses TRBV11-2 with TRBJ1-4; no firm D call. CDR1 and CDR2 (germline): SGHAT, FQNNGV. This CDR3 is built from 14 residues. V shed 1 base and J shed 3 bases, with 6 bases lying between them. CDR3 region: CASSLALANEKLFF. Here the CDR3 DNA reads TGTGCCAGCAGCTTAGCACTAGCTAATGAAAAACTGTTTTTT.

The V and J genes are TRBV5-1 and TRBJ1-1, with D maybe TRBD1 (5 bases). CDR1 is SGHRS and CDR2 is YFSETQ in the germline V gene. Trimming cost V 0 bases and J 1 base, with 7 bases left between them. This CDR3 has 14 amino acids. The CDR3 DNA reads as TGCGCCAGCAGCTTGGAAGACAGGAACACTGAAGCTTTCTTT. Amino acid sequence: CASSLEDRNTEAFF.

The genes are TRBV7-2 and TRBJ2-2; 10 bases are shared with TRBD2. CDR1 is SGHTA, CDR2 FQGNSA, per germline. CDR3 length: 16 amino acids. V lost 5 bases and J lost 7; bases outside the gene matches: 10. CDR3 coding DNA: TGTGCCAGCAGCGCGAGCGGGAGGGCCAAGGACGGGGAGCTGTTTTTT. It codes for CASSASGRAKDGELFF.

The CDR3 DNA sequence: TGTGCCAGCAGCTTGAGAGATACGCAGTATTTT. Protein product: CASSLRDTQYF. The chain employs TRBV7-2 and TRBJ2-3, with D hard to call. V lost 3 bases and J lost 5, with 3 bases in between. The CDR3 sequence is 11 residues long. Germline CDR1 is SGHTA and CDR2 is FQGNSA.